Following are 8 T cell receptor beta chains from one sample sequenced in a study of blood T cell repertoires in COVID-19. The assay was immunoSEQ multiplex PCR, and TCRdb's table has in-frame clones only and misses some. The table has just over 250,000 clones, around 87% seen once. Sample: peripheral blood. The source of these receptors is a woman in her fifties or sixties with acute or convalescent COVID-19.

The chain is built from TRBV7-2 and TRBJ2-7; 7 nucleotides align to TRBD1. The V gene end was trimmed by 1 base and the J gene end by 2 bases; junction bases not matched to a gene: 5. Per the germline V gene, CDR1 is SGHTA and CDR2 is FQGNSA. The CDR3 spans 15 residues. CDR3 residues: CASSLDPGGAYEQYF. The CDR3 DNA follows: TGTGCCAGCAGCTTAGATCCAGGGGGAGCCTACGAGCAGTACTTC.

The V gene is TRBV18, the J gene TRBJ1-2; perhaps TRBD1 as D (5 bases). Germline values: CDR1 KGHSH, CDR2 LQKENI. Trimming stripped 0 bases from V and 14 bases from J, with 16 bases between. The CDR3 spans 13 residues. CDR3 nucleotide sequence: TGTGCCAGCTCACCACCGACAGAGGCCGCTAAGACCTTC. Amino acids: CASSPPTEAAKTF.

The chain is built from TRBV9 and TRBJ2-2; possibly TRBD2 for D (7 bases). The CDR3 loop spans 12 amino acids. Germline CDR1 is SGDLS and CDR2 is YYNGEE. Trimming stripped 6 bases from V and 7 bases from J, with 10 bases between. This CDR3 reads CASTGGVGELFF. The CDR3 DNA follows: TGTGCCAGCACGGGGGGCGTCGGGGAGCTGTTTTTT.

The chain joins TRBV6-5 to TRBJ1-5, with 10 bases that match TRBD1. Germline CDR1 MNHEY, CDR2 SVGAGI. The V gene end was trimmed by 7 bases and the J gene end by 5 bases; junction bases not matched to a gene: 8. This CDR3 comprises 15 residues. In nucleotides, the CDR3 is TGTGCCAGCAACCCTAGGACAGGGGGAGATCAGCCCCAGCATTTT. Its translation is CASNPRTGGDQPQHF.

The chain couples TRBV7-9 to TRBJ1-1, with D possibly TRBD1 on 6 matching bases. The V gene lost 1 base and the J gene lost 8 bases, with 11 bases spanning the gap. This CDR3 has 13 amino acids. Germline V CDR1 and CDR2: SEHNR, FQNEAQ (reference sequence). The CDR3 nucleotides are TGTGCCAGCAGCTTAGGGTGGACAGAGGAAGCTTTCTTT. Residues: CASSLGWTEEAFF.

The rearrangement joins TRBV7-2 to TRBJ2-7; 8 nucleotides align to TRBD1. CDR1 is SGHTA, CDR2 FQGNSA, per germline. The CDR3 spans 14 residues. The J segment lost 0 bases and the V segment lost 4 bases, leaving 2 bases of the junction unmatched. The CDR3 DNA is TGTGCCAGCAGCTGGACAGGGAGCTCCTACGAGCAGTACTTC. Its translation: CASSWTGSSYEQYF.

The CDR3 DNA reads as TGTGCCAGCAGTTCAGGGGGAACTAATGAAAAACTGTTTTTT. Amino acid sequence: CASSSGGTNEKLFF. The genes are TRBV28 and TRBJ1-4; TRBD1 aligns across 7 bases. This CDR3 is 14 amino acids long. Germline-derived CDR1 and CDR2 are MDHEN and SYDVKM. With 4 bases clipped from V and 1 base from J, the junction kept 0 bases outside the gene matches.

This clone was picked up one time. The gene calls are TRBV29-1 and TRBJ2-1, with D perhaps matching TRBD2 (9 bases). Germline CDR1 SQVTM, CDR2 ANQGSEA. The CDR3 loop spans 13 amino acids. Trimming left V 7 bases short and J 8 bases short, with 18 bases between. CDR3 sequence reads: CSAQGGLADEQFF. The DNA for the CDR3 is TGCAGCGCACAGGGGGGACTAGCAGATGAGCAGTTCTTC.